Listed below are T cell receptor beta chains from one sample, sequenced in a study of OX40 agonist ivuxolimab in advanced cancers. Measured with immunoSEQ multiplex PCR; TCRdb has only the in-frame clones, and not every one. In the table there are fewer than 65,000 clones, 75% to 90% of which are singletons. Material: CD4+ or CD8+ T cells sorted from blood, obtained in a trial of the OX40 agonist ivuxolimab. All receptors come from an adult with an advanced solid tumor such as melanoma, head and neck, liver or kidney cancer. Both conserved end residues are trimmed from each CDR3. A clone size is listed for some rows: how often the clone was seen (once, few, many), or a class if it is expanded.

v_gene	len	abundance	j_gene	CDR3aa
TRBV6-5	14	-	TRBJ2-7	ASSYSRAGSSYEQY
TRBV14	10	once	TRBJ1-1	ASSQDRGGAF
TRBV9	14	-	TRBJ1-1	ASSVEGGRRNTEAF
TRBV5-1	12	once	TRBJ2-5	ASSPWDREKTQY
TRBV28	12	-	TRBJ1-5	ASSSDFGGKPQH
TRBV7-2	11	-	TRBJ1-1	ASSLYRGLEAF
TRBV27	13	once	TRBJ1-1	ASSTQGAGNTEAF
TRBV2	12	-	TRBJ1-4	ASSAQGALEKLF
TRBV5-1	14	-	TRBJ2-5	ASSAGTSGGKETQY
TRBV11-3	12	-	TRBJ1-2	ASKNRGRRDGYT
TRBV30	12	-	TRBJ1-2	AWSKQGSGYGYT
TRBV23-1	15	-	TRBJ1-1	ASSQKNPGTMNTEAF
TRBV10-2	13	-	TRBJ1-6	ASSDDPNMNSPLH
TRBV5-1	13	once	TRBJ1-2	ASSLYTGSGYGYT
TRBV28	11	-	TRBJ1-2	ASSAQGSGGYT
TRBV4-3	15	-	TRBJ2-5	ASSQDGKREGIMAQY
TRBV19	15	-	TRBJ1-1	ASSIIVGGGANTEAF
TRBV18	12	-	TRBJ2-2	ASSPKQNTGELF
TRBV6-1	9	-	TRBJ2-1	ASSVYDEQF
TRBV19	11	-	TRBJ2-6	ASSIGQTNVLT
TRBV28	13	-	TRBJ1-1	ASSLGRTVNTEAF
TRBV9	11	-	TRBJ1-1	ASSVDANTEAF
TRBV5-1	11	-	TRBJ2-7	ASTLGGAYEQY
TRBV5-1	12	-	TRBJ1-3	ASSLSIGGNTIY
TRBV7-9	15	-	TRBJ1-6	ASSSQGQATPNSPLH
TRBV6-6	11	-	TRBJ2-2	ASIPGDTGELF
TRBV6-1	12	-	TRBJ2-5	ASRLDRGPETQY
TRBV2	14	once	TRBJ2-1	ASTLAGGSSHNEQF
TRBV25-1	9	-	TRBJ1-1	ASNRATEAF
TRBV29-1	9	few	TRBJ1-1	SVVEGTEAF
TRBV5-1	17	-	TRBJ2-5	ASRLRRTSGTITQETQY
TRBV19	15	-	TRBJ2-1	ASSIGIAGGPYNEQF
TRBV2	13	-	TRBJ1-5	ASSESADSNQPQH
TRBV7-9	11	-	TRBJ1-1	ASSFEGFAEAF
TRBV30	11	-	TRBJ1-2	AWSVQANYGYT
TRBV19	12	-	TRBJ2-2	ACGAGGNTGELF
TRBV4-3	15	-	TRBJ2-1	ASSPGPPSQYMGEQF
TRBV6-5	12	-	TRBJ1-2	ASRTGTDLYGYT
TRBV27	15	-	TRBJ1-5	VSSLSVLTVSNQPQH
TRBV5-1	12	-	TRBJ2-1	ASSLVETENEQF
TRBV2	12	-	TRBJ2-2	ASRGPIGAGELF
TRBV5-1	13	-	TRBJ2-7	ASSLGGTGYYEQY
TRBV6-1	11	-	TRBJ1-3	ASNAWGENTIY
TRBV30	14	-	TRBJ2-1	AWSPGTRGYYNEQF
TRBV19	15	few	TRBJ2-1	ASSIEGGGTPYNEQF
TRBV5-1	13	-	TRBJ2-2	ASSLELGAQGELF
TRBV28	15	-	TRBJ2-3	ASSWGGVAGVADTQY